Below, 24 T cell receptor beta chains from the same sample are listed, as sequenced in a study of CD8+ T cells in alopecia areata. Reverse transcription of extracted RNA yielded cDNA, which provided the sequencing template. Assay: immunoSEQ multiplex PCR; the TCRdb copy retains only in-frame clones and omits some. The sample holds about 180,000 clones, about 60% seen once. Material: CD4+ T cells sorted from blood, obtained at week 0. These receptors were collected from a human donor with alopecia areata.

DNA of the CDR3: TGTGCCAGCCATGCAGGGGGCGAGCAGTACTTC. It is translated as CASHAGGEQYF. The gene calls are TRBV6-1 and TRBJ2-7, with TRBD1 identical over 7 bases. This CDR3 is built from 11 residues. Germline V gene lookup returns CDR1 MNHNS and CDR2 SASEGT. V lost 8 bases, J lost 6 bases, and 4 bases stayed unmatched.

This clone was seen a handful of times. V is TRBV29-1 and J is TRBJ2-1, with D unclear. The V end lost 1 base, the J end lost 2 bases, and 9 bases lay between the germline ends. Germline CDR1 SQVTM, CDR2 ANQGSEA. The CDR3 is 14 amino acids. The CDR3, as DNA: TGCAGCGTTGAAGGGCTCCTCGCCTACAATGAGCAGTTCTTC. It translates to CSVEGLLAYNEQFF.

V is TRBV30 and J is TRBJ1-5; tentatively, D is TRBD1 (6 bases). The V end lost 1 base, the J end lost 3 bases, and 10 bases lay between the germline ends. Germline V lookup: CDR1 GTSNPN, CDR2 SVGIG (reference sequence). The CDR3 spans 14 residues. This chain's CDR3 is CAWSAGTTNQPQHF. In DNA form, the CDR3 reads TGTGCCTGGAGTGCCGGGACAACCAATCAGCCCCAGCATTTT.

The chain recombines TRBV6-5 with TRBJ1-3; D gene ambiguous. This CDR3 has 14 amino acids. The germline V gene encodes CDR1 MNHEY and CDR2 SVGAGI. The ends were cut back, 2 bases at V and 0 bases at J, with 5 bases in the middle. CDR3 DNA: TGTGCCAGCAGTTACGGGGTCTCTGGAAACACCATATATTTT. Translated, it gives CASSYGVSGNTIYF.

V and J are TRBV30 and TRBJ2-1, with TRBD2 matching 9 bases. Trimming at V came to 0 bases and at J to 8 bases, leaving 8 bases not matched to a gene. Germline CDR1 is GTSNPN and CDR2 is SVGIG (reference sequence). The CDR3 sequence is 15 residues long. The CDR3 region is CAWSVGGGAFDEQFF. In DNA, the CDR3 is TGTGCCTGGAGTGTAGGCGGGGGGGCATTCGATGAGCAGTTCTTC.

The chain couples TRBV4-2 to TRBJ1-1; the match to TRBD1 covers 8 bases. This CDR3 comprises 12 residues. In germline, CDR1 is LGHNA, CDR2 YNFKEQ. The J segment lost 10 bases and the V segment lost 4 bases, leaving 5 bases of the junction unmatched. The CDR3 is CASSRGTGVAFF. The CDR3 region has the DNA TGTGCCAGCAGCCGGGGGACAGGCGTAGCTTTCTTT.

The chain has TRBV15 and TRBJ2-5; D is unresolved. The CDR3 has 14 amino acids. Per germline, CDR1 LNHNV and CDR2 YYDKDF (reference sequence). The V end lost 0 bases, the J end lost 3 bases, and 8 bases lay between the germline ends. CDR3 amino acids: CATSREGTEETQYF. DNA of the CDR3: TGTGCCACCAGCAGAGAAGGAACAGAAGAGACCCAGTACTTC.

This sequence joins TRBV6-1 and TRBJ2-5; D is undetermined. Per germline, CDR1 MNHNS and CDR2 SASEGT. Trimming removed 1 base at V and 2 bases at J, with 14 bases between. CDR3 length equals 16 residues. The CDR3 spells CASSEVRLRPQETQYF. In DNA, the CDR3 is TGTGCCAGCAGTGAAGTCCGCCTCCGGCCTCAAGAGACCCAGTACTTC.

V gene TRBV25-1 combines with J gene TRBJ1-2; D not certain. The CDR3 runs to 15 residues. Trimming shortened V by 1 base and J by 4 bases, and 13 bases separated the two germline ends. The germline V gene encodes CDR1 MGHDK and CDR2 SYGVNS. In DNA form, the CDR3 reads TGTGCCAGCAGTGAATCGGTGGGTGTCGGCTATGGCTACACCTTC. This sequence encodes CASSESVGVGYGYTF.

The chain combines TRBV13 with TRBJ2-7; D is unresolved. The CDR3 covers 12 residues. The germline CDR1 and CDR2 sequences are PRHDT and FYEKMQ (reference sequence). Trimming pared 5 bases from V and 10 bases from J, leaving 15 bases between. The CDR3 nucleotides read TGTGCCAGCAGCGTAACAGACGGGCAACAGTACTTC. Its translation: CASSVTDGQQYF.

This CDR3 reads CAISRTSGGPQLETQYF. The CDR3 nucleotides are TGTGCCATCAGTAGGACTAGCGGGGGCCCTCAGCTGGAGACCCAGTACTTC. V usage is TRBV10-3 and J usage is TRBJ2-5, with 13 bases matching TRBD2. From germline, CDR1 is ENHRY and CDR2 SYGVKD. J gave up 5 bases and V 5 bases, and 11 bases lay outside the gene matches. The CDR3 runs to 17 residues.

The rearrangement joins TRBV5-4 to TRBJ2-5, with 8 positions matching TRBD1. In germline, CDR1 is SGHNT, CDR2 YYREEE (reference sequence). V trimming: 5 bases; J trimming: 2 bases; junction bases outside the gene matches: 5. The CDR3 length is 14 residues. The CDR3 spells CASSWGQDQETQYF. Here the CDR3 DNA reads TGTGCCAGCAGTTGGGGACAGGATCAAGAGACCCAGTACTTC.

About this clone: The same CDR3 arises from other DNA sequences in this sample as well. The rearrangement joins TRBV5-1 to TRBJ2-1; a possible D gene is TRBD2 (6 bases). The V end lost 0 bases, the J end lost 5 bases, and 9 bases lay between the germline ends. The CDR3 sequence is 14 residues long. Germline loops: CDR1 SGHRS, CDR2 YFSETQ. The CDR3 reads CASSLAGRHNEQFF. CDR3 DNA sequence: TGCGCCAGCAGCTTGGCCGGGAGACACAATGAGCAGTTCTTC.

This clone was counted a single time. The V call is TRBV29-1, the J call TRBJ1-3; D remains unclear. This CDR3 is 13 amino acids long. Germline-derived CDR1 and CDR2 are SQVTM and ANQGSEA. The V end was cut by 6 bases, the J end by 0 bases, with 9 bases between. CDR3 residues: CSVGLDSGNTIYF. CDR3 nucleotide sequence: TGCAGCGTCGGACTGGACTCTGGAAACACCATATATTTT.

The CDR3 loop reads CASRRQGDHEKLFF. CDR3 bases: TGTGCCAGCAGACGACAGGGGGATCATGAAAAACTGTTTTTT. J is TRBJ1-4 and V is TRBV6-5; the match to TRBD1 covers 9 bases. The V gene end was trimmed by 6 bases and the J gene end by 6 bases; junction bases not matched to a gene: 5. CDR3 length: 14 amino acids. From germline, CDR1 is MNHEY and CDR2 SVGAGI.

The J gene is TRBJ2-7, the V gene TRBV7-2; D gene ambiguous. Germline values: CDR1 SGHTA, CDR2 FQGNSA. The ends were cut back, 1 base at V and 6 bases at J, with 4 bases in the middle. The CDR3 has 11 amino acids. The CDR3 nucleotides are TGTGCCAGCAGCTTAGTATCCGAGCAGTACTTC. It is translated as CASSLVSEQYF.

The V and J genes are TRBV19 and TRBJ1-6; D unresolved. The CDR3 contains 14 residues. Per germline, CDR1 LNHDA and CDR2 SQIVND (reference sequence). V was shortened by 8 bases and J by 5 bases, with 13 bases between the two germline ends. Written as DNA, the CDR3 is TGTGCCAGTGCCGAAGGGCAGCATAATTCACCCCTCCACTTT. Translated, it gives CASAEGQHNSPLHF.

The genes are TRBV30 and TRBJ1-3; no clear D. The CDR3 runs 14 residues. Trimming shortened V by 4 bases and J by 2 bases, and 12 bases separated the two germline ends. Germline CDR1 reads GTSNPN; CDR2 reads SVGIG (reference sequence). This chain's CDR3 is CAWNTAVTGNTIYF. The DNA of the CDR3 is TGTGCCTGGAATACAGCGGTAACTGGAAACACCATATATTTT.

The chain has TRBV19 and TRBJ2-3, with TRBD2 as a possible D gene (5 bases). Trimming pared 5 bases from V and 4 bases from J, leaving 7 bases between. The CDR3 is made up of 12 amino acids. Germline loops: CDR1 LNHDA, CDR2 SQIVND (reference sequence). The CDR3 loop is CASSGLADTQYF. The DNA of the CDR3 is TGTGCCAGTAGTGGACTTGCAGATACGCAGTATTTT.

The CDR3 loop reads CASSDPQGSYEQYF. CDR3 DNA: TGCGCCAGCAGCGACCCACAGGGCAGCTACGAGCAGTACTTC. J is TRBJ2-7 and V is TRBV5-1, with D possibly matching TRBD1 (6 bases). This CDR3 is 14 amino acids long. Trimming left V 4 bases short and J 3 bases short, with 14 bases between. CDR1 and CDR2 (germline): SGHRS, YFSETQ. The whole variable domain, remainder taken from reference TRBV5-1 and TRBJ2-7, is KAGVTQTPRYLIKTRGQQVTLSCSPISGHRSVSWYQQTPGQGLQFLFEYFSETQRNKGNFPGRFSGRQFSNSRSEMNVSTLELGDSALYLCASSDPQGSYEQYFGPGTRLTVT.

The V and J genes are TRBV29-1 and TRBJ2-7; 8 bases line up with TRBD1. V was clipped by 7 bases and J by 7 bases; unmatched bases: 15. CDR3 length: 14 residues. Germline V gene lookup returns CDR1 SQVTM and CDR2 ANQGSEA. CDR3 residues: CSAARGQATGEQYF. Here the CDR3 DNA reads TGCAGCGCCGCCCGGGGACAGGCGACGGGTGAGCAGTACTTC.

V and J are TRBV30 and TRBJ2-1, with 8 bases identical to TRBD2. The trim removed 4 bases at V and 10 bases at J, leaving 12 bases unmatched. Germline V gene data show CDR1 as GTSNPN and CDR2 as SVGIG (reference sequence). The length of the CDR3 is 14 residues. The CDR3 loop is CAWTGFGGAREQFF. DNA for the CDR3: TGTGCCTGGACTGGATTCGGGGGGGCCAGAGAGCAGTTCTTC.

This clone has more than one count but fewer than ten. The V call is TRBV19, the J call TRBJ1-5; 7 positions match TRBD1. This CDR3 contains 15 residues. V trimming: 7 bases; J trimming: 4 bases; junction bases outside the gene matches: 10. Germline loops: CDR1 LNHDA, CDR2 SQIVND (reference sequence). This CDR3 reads CASTQSGTANQPQHF. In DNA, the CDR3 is TGTGCCAGTACACAAAGCGGGACAGCAAATCAGCCCCAGCATTTT.

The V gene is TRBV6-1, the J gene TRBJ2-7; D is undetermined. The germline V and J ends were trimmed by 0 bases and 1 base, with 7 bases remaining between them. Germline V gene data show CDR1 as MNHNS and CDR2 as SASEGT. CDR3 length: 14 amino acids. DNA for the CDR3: TGTGCCAGCAGTGAAGCCGGTCGATCCTACGAGCAGTACTTC. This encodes CASSEAGRSYEQYF.